These 15 T cell receptor beta chains share one sample of origin, sequenced in a study of T cell responses to AZD1222 COVID-19 vaccine. Generated by immunoSEQ multiplex PCR, the TCRdb table keeps only in-frame clones and is missing some. The profile shows about 76,000 clones, about three quarters of them singletons. The material was peripheral blood, obtained 28 days after the second dose of the MenACWY control vaccine. The receptors originated from an adult who received the MenACWY meningococcal vaccine as a control.

There are a few counts of this clone. The CDR3 DNA reads as TGTGCCAGTAGCCGGACAGGGGATGGCGGGGAGCTGTTTTTT. Residues: CASSRTGDGGELFF. The rearrangement links TRBV19 to TRBJ2-2; TRBD1 agrees at 9 bases. The ends lost 6 bases at V and 7 bases at J; junction bases unmatched: 6. Germline V gene lookup returns CDR1 LNHDA and CDR2 SQIVND (reference sequence). The CDR3 totals 14 residues.

This clone was picked up a small number of times. V and J are TRBV7-6 and TRBJ1-3, with TRBD1 identical over 9 bases. Per the germline V gene, CDR1 is SGHVS and CDR2 is FNYEAQ. CDR3 length: 15 amino acids. Trimming took 5 bases from V and 1 from J; bases not matched to a gene: 3. The CDR3 is CASSRGTGSGNTIYF. The CDR3 DNA follows: TGTGCCAGCAGCCGGGGGACAGGGTCTGGAAACACCATATATTTT.

The chain recombines TRBV7-9 with TRBJ1-3; D ambiguous. In germline, CDR1 is SEHNR, CDR2 FQNEAQ (reference sequence). The CDR3 runs to 12 residues. V was cut by 5 bases and J by 4 bases, with 6 bases left in between. CDR3 coding DNA: TGTGCCAGCAGCCCCACAGGAAACACCATATATTTT. Protein product: CASSPTGNTIYF.

The chain is built from TRBV4-3 and TRBJ1-2; weak D call: TRBD1 (5 bases). V lost 0 bases to trimming and J lost 8 bases, with 10 bases between them. The CDR3 covers 13 residues. Germline CDR1 LGHNA, CDR2 YSLEER. The DNA for the CDR3 is TGCGCCAGCAGCCAAGATTGGGGCGGAGGCTACACCTTC. It is translated as CASSQDWGGGYTF.

V and J are TRBV9 and TRBJ1-2; D unresolved. The V and J ends lost 3 bases and 4 bases respectively, with 10 bases between them. Germline V CDR1 and CDR2: SGDLS, YYNGEE. CDR3 size: 13 residues. The CDR3 here is CASSDGRLYGYTF. In DNA, the CDR3 is TGTGCCAGCAGCGACGGCAGACTCTATGGCTACACCTTC. The complete variable domain, with remaining parts taken from reference TRBV9 and TRBJ1-2, reads DSGVTQTPKHLITATGQRVTLRCSPRSGDLSVYWYQQSLDQGLQFLIQYYNGEERAKGNILERFSAQQFPDLHSELNLSSLELGDSALYFCASSDGRLYGYTFGSGTRLTVV.

This chain connects TRBV6-2 or TRBV6-3 to TRBJ2-7; TRBD1 aligns across 8 bases. This CDR3 is built from 15 residues. Trimming at V came to 0 bases and at J to 1 base, leaving 2 bases not matched to a gene. The germline V gene has CDR1 MNHEY and CDR2 SVGEGT. As DNA, the CDR3 is TGTGCCAGCAGTTACTCGGACAGGGCATCCTACGAGCAGTACTTC. Its translation is CASSYSDRASYEQYF.

The genes are TRBV3-1 (or the pseudogene TRBV3-2) and TRBJ1-2; D remains unclear. Germline-derived CDR1 and CDR2 are LGHDT and YNNKEL (reference sequence). Between the trimmed V and J ends, which lost 3 bases and 4 bases, there was a span of 15 bases. The CDR3 length is 15 residues. The CDR3 region has the DNA TGTGCCAGCAGCCAGACAAGACCCGCAATCTATGGCTACACCTTC. Its protein is CASSQTRPAIYGYTF.

The chain uses TRBV19 and TRBJ1-3, with D hard to call. Trimming left V 3 bases short and J 1 base short, with 7 bases between. The CDR3 loop spans 14 amino acids. Germline V CDR1 and CDR2: LNHDA, SQIVND (reference sequence). The CDR3 nucleotides read TGTGCCAGTAGTATCCGGTGGTCTGGAAACACCATATATTTT. This sequence encodes CASSIRWSGNTIYF. The whole variable domain, remainder taken from reference TRBV19 and TRBJ1-3, is DGGITQSPKYLFRKEGQNVTLSCEQNLNHDAMYWYRQDPGQGLRLIYYSQIVNDFQKGDIAEGYSVSREKKESFPLTVTSAQKNPTAFYLCASSIRWSGNTIYFGEGSWLTVV.

The V call is TRBV6-5, the J call TRBJ1-2, with TRBD1 matching 7 bases. The CDR3 contains 15 residues. Germline-derived CDR1 and CDR2 are MNHEY and SVGAGI. J was trimmed by 4 bases and V by 5 bases; bases with no gene match: 10. The CDR3 loop is CASSTPKGQSYGYTF. The CDR3 DNA is TGTGCCAGCAGTACCCCTAAGGGACAGAGCTATGGCTACACCTTC.

J is TRBJ2-3 and V is TRBV30; TRBD1 agrees at 9 bases. The length of the CDR3 is 13 residues. Germline CDR1 GTSNPN, CDR2 SVGIG (reference sequence). V lost 2 bases to trimming and J lost 6 bases; unmatched junction nucleotides: 3. The CDR3 region has the DNA TGTGCCTGGAGTCTCGGACAGGGGGATACGCAGTATTTT. Protein sequence: CAWSLGQGDTQYF.

This chain connects TRBV7-8 to TRBJ2-1; D ambiguous. Trimming shortened V by 3 bases and J by 4 bases, and 10 bases separated the two germline ends. Germline V CDR1 and CDR2: SGHVS, FQNEAQ. This CDR3 spans 14 amino acids. The CDR3 nucleotides read TGTGCCAGCAGCTTTCCCCAACCTTACAATGAGCAGTTCTTC. As protein: CASSFPQPYNEQFF.

The chain has TRBV10-3 and TRBJ2-1; D possibly corresponds to TRBD1 (5 bases). CDR3 length: 16 amino acids. Germline CDR1 ENHRY, CDR2 SYGVKD. The V gene lost 1 base and the J gene lost 0 bases, with 10 bases spanning the gap. CDR3 region: CAISEFDRSSYNEQFF. CDR3 nucleotide sequence: TGTGCCATCAGTGAGTTCGACAGAAGCTCCTACAATGAGCAGTTCTTC.

V and J are TRBV6-1 and TRBJ2-2; D is undetermined. Per the germline V gene, CDR1 is MNHNS and CDR2 is SASEGT. This CDR3 is built from 13 residues. The V gene lost 1 base and the J gene lost 3 bases, with 3 bases spanning the gap. CDR3 region: CASSEGDTGELFF. The CDR3, as DNA: TGTGCCAGCAGTGAAGGGGACACCGGGGAGCTGTTTTTT.

This clone was detected a few times. CDR3 DNA sequence: TGTGCCAGTAGTATTTCCAGGGGGCGCGGCACCGGGGAGCTGTTTTTT. Translation gives CASSISRGRGTGELFF. The gene calls are TRBV19 and TRBJ2-2; 8 positions agree with TRBD1. The V segment lost 3 bases and the J segment 4 bases; nucleotides outside the gene matches: 7. The length of the CDR3 is 16 residues. Germline CDR1 LNHDA, CDR2 SQIVND (reference sequence).

This clone was found a few times. The rearrangement joins TRBV11-2 to TRBJ2-7; D not resolved. The V and J ends lost 3 bases and 7 bases respectively, with 13 bases between them. Germline V gene sequence: CDR1 SGHAT, CDR2 FQNNGV. The CDR3 sequence is 13 residues long. CDR3 region: CASSFTWGREQYF. CDR3 DNA sequence: TGTGCCAGCAGCTTTACTTGGGGTCGGGAGCAGTACTTC.